This is a list of T cell receptor beta chains from one sample in a study of control samples from healthy donors and cancer patients. TCRdb's copy holds only in-frame clones and misses some; the assay was immunoSEQ multiplex PCR. The sample yields 20,000 to 25,000 clones, around four fifths seen once. Sequences were obtained from PBMCs. The origin of the receptors is a man aged 60 to 75 with colorectal cancer. The CDR3 runs from the conserved cysteine through the conserved F or W. The order of the fields is J gene, V gene, D gene, clone size, CDR3 protein, CDR3 DNA. A D gene is named only where the DNA matches it firmly. Not every row has a clone size; where given, it reads once, few, many or a size class.

>TRBJ1-5|TRBV7-9|NA|NA
CASSIQGNNQPQHF
TGTGCCAGCAGCATACAGGGAAATAATCAGCCCCAGCATTTT
>TRBJ1-2|TRBV11-1|TRBD1|few
CASSLTGTGSSYGYTF
TGTGCCAGCAGCTTAACCGGGACAGGGAGCTCCTATGGCTACACCTTC
>TRBJ2-1|TRBV7-2|NA|once
CASSASRVTNEQFF
TGTGCCAGCAGCGCAAGCAGGGTAACCAATGAGCAGTTCTTC
>TRBJ1-2|TRBV2|NA|NA
CASSGGQRNYGYTF
TGTGCCAGCAGCGGGGGACAAAGGAACTATGGCTACACCTTC
>TRBJ2-7|TRBV4-1|NA|NA
CASSHGLGYEQYF
TGCGCCAGCAGCCATGGACTGGGATACGAGCAGTACTTC
>TRBJ1-1|TRBV7-9|TRBD1|NA
CASSAIEQGANSEAFF
TGTGCCAGCAGCGCAATAGAACAGGGGGCGAACTCTGAAGCTTTCTTT
>TRBJ1-2|TRBV4-1|TRBD1|NA
CASSQTGALYGYTF
TGCGCCAGCAGCCAGACAGGGGCGCTCTATGGCTACACCTTC
>TRBJ1-3|TRBV6-1|NA|NA
CASSEQGFSGNTIYF
TGTGCCAGCAGTGAACAGGGCTTTTCTGGAAACACCATATATTTT
>TRBJ2-2|TRBV5-5|NA|NA
CASSLGGDAGELFF
TGTGCCAGCAGCTTAGGGGGGGACGCCGGGGAGCTGTTTTTT
>TRBJ2-1|TRBV2|NA|NA
CASSKNEQFF
TGTGCCAGCAGTAAGAATGAGCAGTTCTTC
>TRBJ1-4|TRBV19|TRBD1|few
CASSSRTGTNEKLFF
TGTGCCAGTAGTTCCCGGACAGGGACTAATGAAAAACTGTTTTTT
>TRBJ1-1|TRBV12-5|NA|NA
CASGLGDEAFF
TGTGCTAGTGGTTTGGGGGATGAAGCTTTCTTT
>TRBJ1-2|TRBV21-1|NA|NA
CASSNPLDSSNYGYTF
TGTGCCAGCAGCAACCCCCTCGACAGTTCTAACTATGGCTACACCTTC
>TRBJ1-3|TRBV15|NA|NA
CATSASRGVGNTIYF
TGTGCCACCAGCGCGTCCCGGGGGGTCGGAAACACCATATATTTT
>TRBJ2-7|TRBV10-1|TRBD2|few
CASSLSRGGPYEQYF
TGCGCCAGCAGTCTTTCGCGGGGGGGGCCCTACGAGCAGTACTTC
>TRBJ1-1|TRBV29-1|NA|NA
CSAMNRNTEAFF
TGCAGCGCTATGAACAGGAACACTGAAGCTTTCTTT
>TRBJ2-7|TRBV3-1/TRBV3-2|NA|NA
CASSQENDSPYEKYF
TGTGCCAGCAGCCAAGAAAACGACAGCCCCTACGAGAAGTACTTC
>TRBJ1-3|TRBV7-2|NA|NA
CASSLGVFGNTIYF
TGTGCCAGCAGCTTAGGGGTGTTTGGAAACACCATATATTTT
>TRBJ1-1|TRBV9|NA|NA
CASTEGALNTEAFF
TGTGCCAGCACCGAAGGGGCACTGAACACTGAAGCTTTCTTT
>TRBJ2-7|TRBV4-2|NA|NA
CASSQEAAPNSYEQYF
TGTGCCAGCAGCCAAGAGGCGGCGCCGAATTCCTACGAGCAGTACTTC
>TRBJ1-1|TRBV18|NA|NA
CASSPLGDTEAFF
TGTGCCAGCTCACCCTTAGGGGACACTGAAGCTTTCTTT
>TRBJ1-1|TRBV5-1|NA|NA
CASSLQGNTEAFF
TGCGCCAGCAGCTTGCAGGGGAACACTGAAGCTTTCTTT
>TRBJ2-3|TRBV5-4|NA|NA
CASSLAPGDTQYF
TGTGCCAGCAGCTTGGCCCCAGGAGATACGCAGTATTTT
>TRBJ2-3|TRBV5-1|NA|NA
CASSLVGRGTDTQYF
TGCGCCAGCAGCTTGGTGGGGCGGGGCACAGATACGCAGTATTTT
>TRBJ1-1|TRBV5-1|NA|NA
CASTPWGSVNTEAFF
TGCGCCAGCACCCCGTGGGGCTCAGTGAACACTGAAGCTTTCTTT
>TRBJ1-2|TRBV6-1|NA|NA
CASSEASYGYTF
TGTGCCAGCAGTGAAGCCTCCTATGGCTACACCTTC
>TRBJ2-3|TRBV7-9|NA|NA
CASSYESNTDTQYF
TGTGCCAGCAGCTATGAGTCTAACACAGATACGCAGTATTTT
>TRBJ1-6|TRBV19|NA|NA
CASSTYRTAYSSYNSPLHF
TGTGCCAGTAGTACCTACCGGACAGCATATAGCTCCTATAATTCACCCCTCCACTTT
>TRBJ2-2|TRBV5-5|NA|NA
CASSWAGELFF
TGTGCCAGCAGCTGGGCCGGGGAGCTGTTTTTT
>TRBJ1-5|TRBV27|NA|few
CASTAGPDQPQHF
TGTGCCAGCACCGCAGGGCCGGATCAGCCCCAGCATTTT
>TRBJ2-1|TRBV2|NA|once
CASSVGQTLNEQFF
TGTGCCAGCAGTGTAGGACAGACCCTCAATGAGCAGTTCTTC
>TRBJ2-1|TRBV7-8|TRBD2|NA
CASSLVRTSGGAVHEQFF
TGTGCCAGCAGCTTAGTGAGGACTAGCGGGGGGGCGGTTCATGAGCAGTTCTTC
>TRBJ2-1|TRBV9|NA|NA
CASSTSNEQFF
TGTGCCAGCAGCACCAGCAATGAGCAGTTCTTC
>TRBJ2-3|TRBV4-1|TRBD1|NA
CASSRTGVDTQYF
TGCGCCAGCAGCCGGACAGGGGTAGATACGCAGTATTTT
>TRBJ1-4|TRBV7-2|NA|NA
CASSDGPALFF
TGTGCCAGCAGCGATGGTCCGGCACTGTTTTTT
>TRBJ1-2|TRBV19|TRBD1|NA
CASSLLGGGIFSNYGYTF
TGTGCCAGTAGTCTTCTGGGAGGGGGCATTTTCTCTAACTATGGCTACACCTTC
>TRBJ1-5|TRBV5-5|TRBD1|NA
CASSLRTGNQPQHF
TGTGCCAGCAGCTTGAGGACAGGGAATCAGCCCCAGCATTTT